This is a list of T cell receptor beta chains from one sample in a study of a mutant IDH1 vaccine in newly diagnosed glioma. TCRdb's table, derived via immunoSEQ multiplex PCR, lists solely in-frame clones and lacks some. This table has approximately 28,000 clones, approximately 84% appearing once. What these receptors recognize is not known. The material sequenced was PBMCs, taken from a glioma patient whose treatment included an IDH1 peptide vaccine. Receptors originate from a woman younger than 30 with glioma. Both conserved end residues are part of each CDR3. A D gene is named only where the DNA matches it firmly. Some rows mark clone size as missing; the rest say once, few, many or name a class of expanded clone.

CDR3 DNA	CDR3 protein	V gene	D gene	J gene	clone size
TGTGCTAGCAGCTTAGGCGGAAGGAGTGATACGCAGTATTTT	CASSLGGRSDTQYF	TRBV7-7	-	TRBJ2-3	-
TGTGCCAGCAGCTTCGGGGGAGAACAGGGGGCCTACGAGCAGTACTTC	CASSFGGEQGAYEQYF	TRBV7-9	TRBD1	TRBJ2-7	-
TGTGCCAGCAGCCCGGGGAGTTCCTACGAGCAGTACTTC	CASSPGSSYEQYF	TRBV11-3	-	TRBJ2-7	-
TGTGCCAGCAGTCTAGGGGAGGTTTTACCGGGGGAGCAGTACTTC	CASSLGEVLPGEQYF	TRBV2	-	TRBJ2-7	-
TGTGCCAGCAGTTACTCCGGACAACCTGAAGCTTTCTTT	CASSYSGQPEAFF	TRBV6-5	-	TRBJ1-1	few
TGTGCCAGTAGTATAGGGGACGCTGAAGCTTTCTTT	CASSIGDAEAFF	TRBV19	-	TRBJ1-1	-
TGCAGCGCCCTCGCACAGGGACCAAACACAGATACGCAGTATTTT	CSALAQGPNTDTQYF	TRBV29-1	-	TRBJ2-3	-
TGTGCCAGCAGCGCCGGACGGGCACTTATAGCCGAGCAGTACTTC	CASSAGRALIAEQYF	TRBV7-2	-	TRBJ2-7	-
TGTGCCAGCTCACCGACGGTACAGGGGAATAATGAGCAGTTCTTC	CASSPTVQGNNEQFF	TRBV18	TRBD1	TRBJ2-1	-
TGTGCCAGCCTGATCTCTGGGGCCAACGTCCTGACTTTC	CASLISGANVLTF	TRBV5-4	-	TRBJ2-6	-
TGTGCCAGCAGCTTGGTACAAAACTACGAGCAGTACTTC	CASSLVQNYEQYF	TRBV5-4	-	TRBJ2-7	-
TGTGCCAGCAGCCCCTCCGGACAGGGCTTCACTGAAGCTTTCTTT	CASSPSGQGFTEAFF	TRBV5-7	TRBD1	TRBJ1-1	-
TGTGCCAGCAGGCCCGATGGGGTGAACACTGAAGCTTTCTTT	CASRPDGVNTEAFF	TRBV11-2	-	TRBJ1-1	-
TGTGCCAGCAGTGAAGGGACAGGGTCCGGGATGGGCACAGATACGCAGTATTTT	CASSEGTGSGMGTDTQYF	TRBV6-1	TRBD1	TRBJ2-3	-
TGCGCCAGCAGCCAAGTGGGAGGGCTTAATGAGCAGTTCTTC	CASSQVGGLNEQFF	TRBV4-3	TRBD2	TRBJ2-1	-
TGTGCCAGCAGTTACTCGATGTCTTATCAGAATACGCAGTATTTT	CASSYSMSYQNTQYF	TRBV6-5	-	TRBJ2-3	-
TGTGCCAGCAGCTTGAGTGCGATTATGAACACTGAAGCTTTCTTT	CASSLSAIMNTEAFF	TRBV5-4	-	TRBJ1-1	-
TGTGCCAGCAGTTCACTGATCAGGGGCGAGAGGGGCTACACCTTC	CASSSLIRGERGYTF	TRBV6-6	-	TRBJ1-2	-
TGTGCCTGGAGTGTACTCCTGCGGAACACTGAAGCTTTCTTT	CAWSVLLRNTEAFF	TRBV30	-	TRBJ1-1	-
TGCGCCAGCAGCCAAGATTTTTGGACGCCCTATAATTCACCCCTCCACTTT	CASSQDFWTPYNSPLHF	TRBV4-1	-	TRBJ1-6	-
TGTGCCAGTAGAGGGGGGGACCTACGAAACACCATATATTTT	CASRGGDLRNTIYF	TRBV19	-	TRBJ1-3	few
TGCGCCAGCAGCGCAGTCGAAGCGGGACTCACGGGTGAGCAGTTCTTC	CASSAVEAGLTGEQFF	TRBV4-1	TRBD2	TRBJ2-1	-
TGTGCCAGCAGTCAACAGGAGAACACTGAAGCTTTCTTT	CASSQQENTEAFF	TRBV6-4	-	TRBJ1-1	-
TGTGCCAGCAGGGCCCGGGACTCGTCCACAGATACGCAGTATTTT	CASRARDSSTDTQYF	TRBV11-3	-	TRBJ2-3	once
TGCAGCGCCGTGACAGGGTGGGACACCGGGGAGCTGTTTTTT	CSAVTGWDTGELFF	TRBV29-1	TRBD1	TRBJ2-2	once
TGTGCCAGCAGTCCCAGCCGACAGGGATTGAGCAATGAGCAGTTCTTC	CASSPSRQGLSNEQFF	TRBV27	TRBD1	TRBJ2-1	-
TGTGCCAGTAGTCTGGGACAGGGCTACGAGCAGTACTTC	CASSLGQGYEQYF	TRBV19	TRBD1	TRBJ2-7	-